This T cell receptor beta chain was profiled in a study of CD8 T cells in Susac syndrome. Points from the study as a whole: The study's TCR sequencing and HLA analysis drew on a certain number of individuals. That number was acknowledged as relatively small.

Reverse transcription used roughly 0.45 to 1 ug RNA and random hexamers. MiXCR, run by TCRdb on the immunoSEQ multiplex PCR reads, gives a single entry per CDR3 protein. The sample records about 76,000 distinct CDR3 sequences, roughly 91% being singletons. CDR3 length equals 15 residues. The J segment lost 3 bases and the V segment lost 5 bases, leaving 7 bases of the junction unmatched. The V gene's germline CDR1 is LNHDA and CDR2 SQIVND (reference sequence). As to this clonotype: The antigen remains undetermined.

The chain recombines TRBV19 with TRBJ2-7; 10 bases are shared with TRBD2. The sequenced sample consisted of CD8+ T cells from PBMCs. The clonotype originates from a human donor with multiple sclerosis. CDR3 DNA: TGTGCCAGTAGTGGTCCGGGACTAGCGTTCTACGAGCAGTACTTC. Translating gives CASSGPGLAFYEQYF.